This paragraph reports one TCR beta chain. The data derive from a study of blood T cell repertoires in COVID-19. About the study: COVID-19 samples, acute and convalescent, were from the United States, Italy and Spain.

Source study methods: Estimates of nucleated cell counts were drawn from the amplification of reference gene primers. Some clones are missing from TCRdb's copy, which holds only in-frame ones; the method was immunoSEQ multiplex PCR. The V and J calls and clone size were taken over from that table, and D and trimming were inferred from the DNA. The data show about 400,000 clones, 86% seen once. The CDR3 has 17 residues. Trimming at V came to 1 base and at J to 0 bases, leaving 6 bases not matched to a gene. CDR1 is SGHTA, CDR2 FQGNSA, per germline. The TCR originated in a woman under 40 with active or convalescent COVID-19. The rearrangement links TRBV7-2 to TRBJ1-5, with TRBD1 matching 7 bases. Sequencing input: peripheral blood. This chain's CDR3 is CASSLVAGGNSNQPQHF. CDR3 in DNA: TGTGCCAGCAGCTTAGTAGCAGGGGGAAATAGCAATCAGCCCCAGCATTTT.